This record concerns one T cell receptor (beta chain) sequence. No antigen is known for it. The data belong to a study of cytomegalovirus exposure and HLA in healthy donors. Whole-study findings and limits: Later on, a genetic analysis was performed. It linked a missense variant in DCLRE1C with V- and J-gene trimming of TCR beta.

Primers included in the PCR were 60 Vbeta and 13 Jbeta primers. Profiled with immunoSEQ multiplex PCR; TCRdb holds only in-frame clones, not every one. The sample shows about 170,000 clones, 75% to 90% of them seen only once. V lost 6 bases, J lost 5 bases, and 6 bases stayed unmatched. Per germline, CDR1 LNHNV and CDR2 YYDKDF (reference sequence). This CDR3 has 15 residues. The clonotype originates from a boy younger than 10 in good health and CMV-seronegative. V gene TRBV15 combines with J gene TRBJ2-1, with TRBD2 matching 11 bases. The sequenced sample was PBMCs. Here the CDR3 reads CATRNSGGADNEQFF. CDR3 coding DNA: TGTGCCACCAGAAATAGCGGGGGGGCCGACAATGAGCAGTTCTTC.